This record looks at one TCR beta chain sequence and its context. Using immunoSEQ multiplex PCR, the repertoire was profiled, and TCRdb retains in-frame clones only, with some absent. The top ten hold 5% to 6.5% of the sample, which has tens of thousands of clones, 90% to 95% seen once. From germline, CDR1 is SGHRS and CDR2 YFSETQ. With 4 bases removed from V and 4 bases from J, the gap between germline ends came to 16 bases. The CDR3 extends over 15 amino acids. The record originates from a study of graft-versus-host responses after intestinal transplantation. The sequence was collected from a human patient who received an intestinal transplant, so some T cells may come from the graft donor. The sample here was PBMCs, taken about 790 days after a first intestinal transplant, on the day of a second. The chain combines TRBV5-1 with TRBJ2-3, with D hard to call. CDR3 amino acids: CASSPLALGADTQYF. The CDR3 nucleotides are TGCGCCAGCAGCCCACTCGCCCTGGGCGCAGATACGCAGTATTTT.